This T cell receptor (beta chain) was captured in a study of cytomegalovirus exposure and HLA in healthy donors (dated by TCRdb to about 2017). Background on the whole study: An earlier analysis of under 600 of the donors reported approximately 270 Gb of sequence data and 117 million unique TCR beta sequences from about 180 million T cells. Among a few hundred genotyped donors of the cohort, an average of around 240,000 unique TCR beta nucleotide sequences were sequenced per donor, 15% to 20% of them non-productive. The genetic ancestry cluster associated with self-reported Caucasian donors included about 84% of the roughly 360 genotyped donors. An early release covering roughly 580 HLA-typed donors comprised roughly 300 gigabases of sequencing data and 85 million or so unique TCR sequences. Typing coverage varied by locus: roughly 620-630 donors for A, B, C, DRB1 and DQB1; approximately 500 for DQA1; around 610 for DPA1; under 490 for DPB1. Every discovery cohort repertoire had been produced on one sequencing platform. The study combined high-throughput TCR immunosequencing, statistical association of individual TCRs with disease status, and machine learning to predict cytomegalovirus infection status. In addition to the first cohort of roughly 700 subjects, a separate validation cohort of 120 different subjects was used. HLA typing included class I and class II loci at four-digit resolution. To decide whether each TCR beta V gene segment behaved as functional or pseudogenic, an earlier analysis of some 570 of the donors relied on high-throughput TCR beta sequencing. The study aimed to test whether signatures of past pathogen exposure could be identified by cataloging public T cell receptors. In the later analysis, no new phenotypic data were used to find candidate immune exposures; instead, reliance was placed on TCR beta sequences and their occurrence across donors. A few DR-DQ haplotypes were treated as single units for association and clustering because of strong linkage in the cohort. Alongside the repertoire data, information on donor age, sex, ethnicity and CMV serostatus was compiled. A later analysis re-analyzed previously published TCR beta repertoires from 666 donors and added high-resolution HLA genotyping to study TCR occurrence patterns. The study profiled the T cell repertoires of about 720 subjects by immunosequencing and related them to cytomegalovirus serostatus. A later genetic analysis took genome-wide SNP genotypes for about 55% of the roughly 700 donors and used that subset as a discovery cohort. The paper as a whole reports these results and caveats: Correlated functional status among segregating V segments might reflect linkage disequilibrium, but an unknown experimental factor could not be ruled out. When HLA alleles, especially DR and DQ, strongly co-occurred, attributing TCR associations to individual alleles was difficult. The authors suggested that the approach could potentially be generalized to other disease states and immunological phenotypes. A further reported finding was that TCR beta sequences accurately predicted the HLA-A and HLA-B alleles for most subjects in the first cohort. An association between a missense DCLRE1C variant and V-gene and J-gene trimming of TCR beta chains was found in a later genetic analysis and replicated in an independent cohort. A later analysis reported that several top co-occurrence clusters appeared linked to parvovirus B19, influenza, CMV and Epstein-Barr virus. Across donors, most TCR sequences were observed very rarely, whereas some public TCRs were present in many individuals. Broadly in line with IMGT annotations, most TCR beta V segments showed up in productive rearrangements about 90% or about 30% of the time in an earlier analysis of a few hundred of the donors. A few of the identified cytomegalovirus-associated TCR beta chains were confirmed in vitro to be specific for cytomegalovirus antigens. A total of 150 to 200 TCR beta chains were listed by the study as associated with cytomegalovirus. A later analysis found that HLA-associated TCR beta chains were more clonally expanded and had lower generation probabilities than equally common non-associated chains. In a later analysis, the rate of TCR association differed among HLA loci, with DRB1 alleles having the most associated TCRs and HLA-C alleles having the fewest. For the cohort, immune exposure information was limited to CMV serostatus. Some 15 rarely observed V segments, including chromosome 9 orphons, were excluded from the earlier analysis of a few hundred of the donors because counts were too low. Because the 87-base-pair reads could not distinguish some IMGT-functional V segments, including TRBV6-2 and TRBV6-3, those segments were excluded. At a false discovery rate of 0.05, a later analysis linked approximately 18,000 TCR beta sequences to specific HLA alleles. Because some donors lacked HLA typing at each locus, the association tests relied only on the typed subset. Most CMV-associated TCR beta chains appeared to be HLA-restricted in a later analysis, and the HLA associations seemed to be driven largely by CMV exposure. A cluster of highly shared sequence variants was judged likely to represent a technical artifact of the sequencing pipeline. This cohort had only TCR beta chains sequenced, and the lack of alpha or paired-chain data limited which features could be detected. The presence/absence analyses assumed that sequencing depth was roughly uniform across donors, and that assumption may not be true. The classifier was reported to diagnose cytomegalovirus status with high specificity and sensitivity in both the original cohort and the validation cohort. In a later genetic analysis, fewer N-insertions in productive TCRs were reported among donors in an Asian-associated ancestry cluster than the approximately 630-donor mean.

The cysteine opens and the phenylalanine closes a CDR3 of 13 amino acids. Solely the CDR3 DNA is kept, with 39 bases framed from the first base. CDR1 and CDR2 are read off the germline V gene as SNHLY and FYNNEI. Trimming leaves V shorter by 7 bases and J shorter by 5 bases, with the junction holding 5 bases beyond the gene matches. Library construction relied on the immunoSEQ multiplex PCR assay. A mixture of 60 forward primers for TCR Vbeta segments and 13 reverse primers for TCR Jbeta segments was used in the multiplex PCR. A multiplex PCR assay on genomic DNA amplified the CDR3 region of rearranged TCR beta genes. The amplified TCR beta libraries were sequenced on the Illumina HiSeq System as 87-base-pair reads. The source study handled its data this way. A later analysis tallied 75 million to 85 million unique TCR beta chains across the roughly 610 repertoires, and 10 million to 11 million of those chains were shared by two or more donors. To remove PCR and sequencing errors, raw reads were error-corrected and collapsed into unique sequences using a nearest-neighbor algorithm that merged closely related sequences. CDR3 sequences were aligned to IMGT reference sequences to assign V, D and J gene segments. For a sequence to be retained, at least a six-nucleotide match to both a V gene segment and a J gene segment was required. Rearrangements were called productive when the CDR3 lacked stop codons and stayed in frame with V and J; all others were non-productive. CDR3 was defined by IMGT convention, running from the second conserved V-encoded cysteine to the conserved J-encoded phenylalanine. The earlier analysis of about 590 of the donors excluded sequences that lacked an unambiguous match to a single V gene segment. In an earlier analysis of approximately 560 of the donors, a V segment was called functional when productive rearrangements were above 56.7%, and segregating when the standard deviation between donors exceeded 5%. To diagnose cytomegalovirus status from the catalog of TCR beta chain sequences, a statistical classification framework was built. In a later analysis, V and J genes were assigned by comparing TCR nucleotide sequences against IMGT/GENE-DB human TR gene sequences. A later analysis assigned CDR3 sequences and most-parsimonious VDJ recombination scenarios with the TCRdist pipeline. In a later analysis, each TCR beta chain was defined by its CDR3 amino acid sequence together with its V-gene family, and reads without a unique V-gene family were excluded. In a later analysis, 450 to 600 highly shared, low-generation-probability nucleotide sequences were removed to address suspected cross-contamination and a sequencing artifact. In a later analysis, a clonal expansion index for each public chain was calculated from normalized within-repertoire ranks of inferred template counts. Generation probabilities in a later analysis came from a VDJ recombination model fitted to out-of-frame rearrangements, and those results were checked against IGoR. In a later analysis, TCR-TCR, TCR-HLA and TCR-CMV co-occurrence was scored with hypergeometric tests, and a repertoire-size bias correction was applied to TCR pairs. To estimate false discovery rates, a later analysis permuted the HLA or CMV assignments 20 times. In a later analysis, co-occurring TCRs were grouped using DBSCAN, and TCRdist sequence similarity was added for clustering within HLA-allele-positive subsets. For co-occurrence clustering, repertoires with fewer than 30,000 or more than 120,000 public chains were excluded, along with roughly 5 repertoires with anomalous nucleotide sharing. TCRdb mirrors the immuneACCESS table, restricted to in-frame sequences. Some clones are absent from its copies; in checked studies, under half trace to an unresolved V gene, and the reason for the others is unknown. That table is the source of V, J and clone size, and D and trimming were worked out from the DNA. The sample profile shows around 150,000 clones; roughly 71% of them were found once. The ten largest clones add up to 2.5% to 3% of the sample.

A word on this clone: Its target antigen remains unknown. There are no base qualities to consult, and no much larger clone falls within one base.

In total, approximately 690 healthy bone marrow donors made up the cohort. At the time of sampling, all cohort members were nominally healthy, though unrecorded immune exposures were likely present. The donor was CMV seropositive and belonged to the group of more than 250 seropositive cohort members. Every donor gave a peripheral blood sample, and the peripheral blood mononuclear cells from that sample were used for TCR beta sequencing. The Qiagen DNeasy Blood Extraction Kit was used to extract genomic DNA from the blood cell samples. The V and J segments used are TRBV2 and TRBJ2-5; 9 of the junction bases match TRBD2. This sequence was found in a woman aged 45-65 years in good health and CMV-seropositive. The sample comprised PBMCs. At the DNA level, the sequence is TGTGCCAGCATCCTAGCGGGGAGGGAGACCCAGTACTTC. Translated, this gives CASILAGRETQYF.